Following are 15 T cell receptor beta chains from one sample sequenced in a study of tumor-infiltrating lymphocytes in primary liver carcinoma. The researchers produced TCR beta cDNA from 400 to 650 ng total RNA with a constant-region primer. Three nested multiplex PCR rounds, a slightly modified ARM-PCR, produced the libraries for TCR beta. Forward primers for TRBV1-TRBV30 and a C-beta reverse primer served the first two PCR rounds, at 10 cycles each. TCRdb recomputed calls from the multiplex PCR reads with MiXCR, one row per CDR3 protein. The sample has 80,000 to 100,000 distinct CDR3 sequences; 65% to 70% are singletons. Unsorted bulk tissue, about 19-32 mg of it, served as the source for co-extraction of RNA and DNA. Sequenced sample: tumor-adjacent normal liver tissue. All receptors derive from a man aged 35-49 years with primary liver carcinoma and hepatitis B virus infection.

This clonotype appeared a few times. This rearrangement joins TRBV7-9 to TRBJ2-1; a possible D gene is TRBD1 (6 bases). CDR1 is SEHNR, CDR2 FQNEAQ, per germline (reference sequence). This CDR3 is 14 amino acids long. The V and J ends lost 4 bases and 3 bases respectively, with 10 bases between them. The CDR3 is CASSSEQGYNEQFF. The CDR3 nucleotides read TGTGCCAGCAGCTCTGAACAGGGCTACAATGAGCAGTTCTTC.

The chain joins TRBV11-2 to TRBJ2-2; tentative D call: TRBD1 (5 bases). V was clipped by 9 bases and J by 3 bases, with 17 bases between them. The CDR3 is 15 amino acids. Per germline, CDR1 SGHAT and CDR2 FQNNGV. The CDR3 loop is CASSPQGVHTGELFF. Here the CDR3 DNA reads TGTGCCAGTAGCCCCCAGGGTGTTCACACCGGGGAGCTGTTTTTT.

This clonotype was observed at least ten times. Sequence at one end of the junction differs from germline and may be a read error. The chain combines TRBV4-2 with TRBJ2-7; maybe TRBD2 (6 bases). The CDR3 spans 14 residues. CDR1 and CDR2 (germline): LGHNA, YNFKEQ. The CDR3 DNA reads as TGTGCCAGCAGCCAAGCGGGGGACTTGACCCTGTTTTCCTTC. Its translation: CASSQAGDLTLFSF.

A word on this clonotype: Mismatch with germline at one junction end may stem from a read error. V is TRBV30 and J is TRBJ2-3, with unresolved D. The CDR3 length is 12 residues. Germline V gene data show CDR1 as GTSNPN and CDR2 as SVGIG (reference sequence). The CDR3 sequence: CAWSVNDDTRYF. Written as DNA, the CDR3 is TGTGCCTGGAGTGTTAACGACGATACGCGGTATTTT.

Remarks on this clonotype: The junction departs from the called germline gene at one end, perhaps through a read error. The chain has TRBV6-5 and TRBJ2-1; no firm D call. The CDR3 totals 14 residues. Germline CDR1 MNHEY, CDR2 SVGAGI. CDR3 region: CASGALSSYNEEFF. DNA of the CDR3: TGTGCCAGCGGCGCCCTCAGCTCCTACAATGAGGAGTTCTTC.

V and J are TRBV11-2 and TRBJ2-5; no definite D call. With 1 base removed from V and 5 bases from J, the gap between germline ends came to 8 bases. This CDR3 spans 13 amino acids. Germline assignment: CDR1 SGHAT and CDR2 FQNNGV. The CDR3 DNA follows: TGTGCCAGCAGCTTAGGAGAGGAGGAGACCCAGTACTTC. Its translation is CASSLGEEETQYF.

In this sample, this clonotype turned up many times. The chain combines TRBV11-2 with TRBJ2-6; D possibly matches TRBD1 or TRBD2 (6 bases each). There are 17 residues in the CDR3. V lost 5 bases to trimming and J lost 2 bases, with 16 bases between them. Germline lookup yields CDR1 SGHAT and CDR2 FQNNGV. The CDR3 loop reads CASSLVGGAAGANVLTF. Here the CDR3 DNA reads TGTGCCAGCAGCCTAGTGGGGGGCGCAGCTGGGGCCAACGTCCTGACTTTC.

About this clonotype itself: This may come from a read error, since a much larger clone is one base off. The conserved phenylalanine or tryptophan normally closing the CDR3 is absent here, so this likely arose from a read error. V usage is TRBV10-3 and J usage is TRBJ1-1, with a weak D call TRBD1 (6 bases). V shed 10 bases and J shed 4 bases, with 13 bases lying between them. Germline V gives CDR1 ENHRY, CDR2 SYGVKD. This CDR3 is built from 12 residues. This CDR3 is CATAGGPTEAFL. The DNA of the CDR3 is TGTGCCACGGCTGGGGGGCCCACTGAAGCTTTCCTT.

Regarding this clonotype: A much larger clone differs by one base, so this may be a read error. This sequence joins TRBV6-2 or TRBV6-3 and TRBJ2-7, with a tentative D call TRBD2 (5 bases). Germline V gives CDR1 MNHEY, CDR2 SVGEGT. V lost 10 bases and J lost 7, with 14 bases in between. The CDR3 extends over 11 amino acids. CDR3 protein: CANSPRGEQYF. Written as DNA, the CDR3 is TGTGCCAACAGCCCTAGAGGGGAGCAGTACTTC.

In regard to this clonotype: This is likely a read error, given that the CDR3 carries no conserved phenylalanine or tryptophan at its end. CDR3 amino acids: CTSSLGGYEQYS. The CDR3, as DNA: TGTACCAGCTCGTTAGGGGGCTACGAGCAGTACTCC. The gene calls are TRBV12-3 or TRBV12-4 and TRBJ2-7, with D tentatively TRBD1 (6 bases). CDR3 length: 12 amino acids.

In this sample, this clonotype turned up many times. The genes are TRBV13 and TRBJ1-1, with D possibly matching TRBD1 (5 bases). This CDR3 comprises 15 residues. The germline V gene encodes CDR1 PRHDT and CDR2 FYEKMQ (reference sequence). V shed 3 bases and J shed 1 base, with 12 bases lying between them. The CDR3 DNA sequence: TGTGCCAGCAGCTTCATGGGGCGGAGGAACACTGAAGCTTTCTTT. This encodes CASSFMGRRNTEAFF.

In the case of this clonotype: An end of the junction does not agree with germline; a read error may underlie this. V gene TRBV4-1 combines with J gene TRBJ2-7; 9 bases map to TRBD2. Germline V gene data show CDR1 as MGHRA and CDR2 as YSYEKL. The CDR3 loop spans 15 amino acids. The DNA of the CDR3 is TGCCCCAGTAGCCACAGAAGCCTAGCGGGAAATGAGCAGTACTTC. It codes for CPSSHRSLAGNEQYF.

Concerning this clonotype: A read error may produce the germline difference seen at one junction end. The gene calls are TRBV11-2 and TRBJ2-5, with D possibly matching TRBD2 (6 bases). Per the germline V gene, CDR1 is SGHAT and CDR2 is FQNNGV. The CDR3 has 15 amino acids. CDR3 nucleotides: TGTGCCAGCAGATCCCGGGACTCGGCCCACGAGACCAAGTACTTC. It specifies CASRSRDSAHETKYF.

V gene TRBV29-1 combines with J gene TRBJ2-1, with D unclear. Trimming took off 3 bases at V and 9 bases at J, with 15 bases between the two ends. The CDR3 runs to 13 residues. Germline CDR1 reads SQVTM; CDR2 reads ANQGSEA. CDR3 DNA sequence: TGCAGCGTTGAGGGTTCTTCGTACGTTGAGCAGTTCTTC. It encodes CSVEGSSYVEQFF.

About this clonotype itself: A read error may produce the germline difference seen at one junction end. The rearrangement uses TRBV28 and TRBJ1-5, with D uncertain. The V gene's germline CDR1 is MDHEN and CDR2 SYDVKM. The CDR3 runs to 13 residues. CDR3 amino acids: CASKPMINEPQHF. CDR3 sequence (DNA): TGTGCCAGCAAACCGATGATCAATGAGCCCCAGCATTTT.